This T cell receptor (beta chain) originates from a study of cytomegalovirus exposure and HLA in healthy donors. Study conclusions and caveats: As a later analysis showed, a missense DCLRE1C variant was linked to trimming of TCR beta V- and J-genes.

Details on this clone: Its antigen is undetermined.

This CDR3 is built from 18 residues. Germline V gene lookup returns CDR1 PRHDT and CDR2 FYEKMQ (reference sequence). The V segment lost 5 bases and the J segment 7 bases; nucleotides outside the gene matches: 15. The primer mix had 60 Vbeta and 13 Jbeta primers. Assay used: immunoSEQ multiplex PCR; TCRdb lists only in-frame clones, some missing. The sample carries fewer than 120,000 clones, 65% to 80% recorded once. The origin of this receptor is a man aged 30 to 45 in good health and CMV-seropositive. The chain couples TRBV13 to TRBJ1-4; TRBD1 agrees at 11 bases. The sample comprised PBMCs. In DNA form, the CDR3 reads TGTGCCAGCAGCCGCGGGACAGGGGGATCTGTTCTATCTGAAAAACTGTTTTTT. Protein sequence: CASSRGTGGSVLSEKLFF. Drawing the rest from reference TRBV13 and TRBJ1-4, the complete variable domain is AAGVIQSPRHLIKEKRETATLKCYPIPRHDTVYWYQQGPGQDPQFLISFYEKMQSDKGSIPDRFSAQQFSDYHSELNMSSLELGDSALYFCASSRGTGGSVLSEKLFFGSGTQLSVL.